Listed below are T cell receptor beta chains from one sample, sequenced in a study of T cell responses to AZD1222 COVID-19 vaccine. The assay was immunoSEQ multiplex PCR, and TCRdb's table has in-frame clones only and misses some. Here the sample spans about 35,000 clones, around 84% being singletons. Source: peripheral blood, taken 28 days after the second AZD1222 dose. The receptors stem from an adult who received the AZD1222 COVID-19 vaccine. Each CDR3 is given with its conserved first and last residue. The order of the fields is J gene, V gene, D gene, clone size, CDR3 length, CDR3 DNA, CDR3 protein. The D gene is left open where the match is weak. Size is omitted from some rows. Given values are once, few, many or a class for expanded clones.

j_gene: TRBJ1-4
v_gene: TRBV7-9
d_gene: -
abundance: -
len: 15
CDR3nt: TGTGCCAGCAGCTCCCTTCTCGCTACTAATGAAAAACTGTTTTTT
CDR3aa: CASSSLLATNEKLFF

j_gene: TRBJ1-2
v_gene: TRBV19
d_gene: -
abundance: -
len: 14
CDR3nt: TGTGCCAGTCTACCTTTAGGACAGCCCTATGGCTACACCTTC
CDR3aa: CASLPLGQPYGYTF

j_gene: TRBJ1-3
v_gene: TRBV4-1
d_gene: -
abundance: few
len: 20
CDR3nt: TGCGCCAGCAGCCAAGATCGACCGGTGGGGGGCGCCGGTAGTGGAAACACCATATATTTT
CDR3aa: CASSQDRPVGGAGSGNTIYF

j_gene: TRBJ1-2
v_gene: TRBV30
d_gene: -
abundance: -
len: 12
CDR3nt: TGTGCCTGGAGGGCGGAAACCTATGGCTACACCTTC
CDR3aa: CAWRAETYGYTF

j_gene: TRBJ2-3
v_gene: TRBV10-3
d_gene: -
abundance: -
len: 13
CDR3nt: TGTGCCATCAAAGCAGGGGGGGCAGATACGCAGTATTTT
CDR3aa: CAIKAGGADTQYF

j_gene: TRBJ2-1
v_gene: TRBV9
d_gene: -
abundance: -
len: 17
CDR3nt: TGTGCCAGCAGCGTAGAGGGGGAGTGGGGTAGGTACAATGAGCAGTTCTTC
CDR3aa: CASSVEGEWGRYNEQFF

j_gene: TRBJ1-2
v_gene: TRBV3-1/TRBV3-2
d_gene: TRBD1
abundance: -
len: 13
CDR3nt: TGTGCCAGCAGCTTCGACAGGGCTGGGGGCTACACCTTC
CDR3aa: CASSFDRAGGYTF

j_gene: TRBJ2-7
v_gene: TRBV10-3
d_gene: -
abundance: -
len: 14
CDR3nt: TGTGCCATCAGTGAGGAGGGAGGAATCTACGAGCAGTACTTC
CDR3aa: CAISEEGGIYEQYF

j_gene: TRBJ2-7
v_gene: TRBV27
d_gene: TRBD2
abundance: -
len: 14
CDR3nt: TGTGCCAGCAGTTTTTCTAGCGGCTCCTACGAGCAGTACTTC
CDR3aa: CASSFSSGSYEQYF

j_gene: TRBJ1-2
v_gene: TRBV20-1
d_gene: -
abundance: -
len: 11
CDR3nt: TGCAGTGTCGGGGGCATGAATGGCTACACCTTC
CDR3aa: CSVGGMNGYTF

j_gene: TRBJ1-4
v_gene: TRBV19
d_gene: -
abundance: -
len: 15
CDR3nt: TGTGCCAGTAGTATAGCCTTACGCCGTAATGAAAAACTGTTTTTT
CDR3aa: CASSIALRRNEKLFF

j_gene: TRBJ1-3
v_gene: TRBV3-1/TRBV3-2
d_gene: -
abundance: once
len: 12
CDR3nt: TGTGCCAGCAGCCAAGGAGGGCGGGGGCGGTATTTT
CDR3aa: CASSQGGRGRYF

j_gene: TRBJ2-2
v_gene: TRBV5-6
d_gene: -
abundance: -
len: 15
CDR3nt: TGTGCCAGCAGCTTCGGGACGGGTATACCCGGGGAGCTGTTTTTT
CDR3aa: CASSFGTGIPGELFF

j_gene: TRBJ1-4
v_gene: TRBV2
d_gene: TRBD1
abundance: -
len: 14
CDR3nt: TGTGCCAGCAGGACAGGGGGCCCGAATGAAAAACTGTTTTTT
CDR3aa: CASRTGGPNEKLFF

j_gene: TRBJ2-3
v_gene: TRBV27
d_gene: -
abundance: few
len: 15
CDR3nt: TGTGCCAGCAGCAGAAGCGCGGCGAGCACAGATACGCAGTATTTT
CDR3aa: CASSRSAASTDTQYF

j_gene: TRBJ1-1
v_gene: TRBV15
d_gene: -
abundance: -
len: 13
CDR3nt: TGTGCCACCAGCTTACATCTTGGGACTGAAGCTTTCTTT
CDR3aa: CATSLHLGTEAFF

j_gene: TRBJ2-7
v_gene: TRBV29-1
d_gene: -
abundance: -
len: 12
CDR3nt: TGCAGCGTTGAGAAAGGCACCTACGAGCAGTACTTC
CDR3aa: CSVEKGTYEQYF

j_gene: TRBJ1-1
v_gene: TRBV28
d_gene: TRBD1
abundance: -
len: 14
CDR3nt: TGTGCCAGCATTTCAAGGGGGCGGGGGACTGAAGCTTTCTTT
CDR3aa: CASISRGRGTEAFF

j_gene: TRBJ2-7
v_gene: TRBV5-1
d_gene: TRBD2
abundance: -
len: 17
CDR3nt: TGCGCCAGCAGCTTGTCCCGGACTAGCGGGACGAGCTACGAGCAGTACTTC
CDR3aa: CASSLSRTSGTSYEQYF

j_gene: TRBJ1-2
v_gene: TRBV25-1
d_gene: TRBD1
abundance: -
len: 13
CDR3nt: TGTGCCAGCCAAGTGGCAGGGGGCAGGGGCTACACCTTC
CDR3aa: CASQVAGGRGYTF

j_gene: TRBJ1-1
v_gene: TRBV5-1
d_gene: -
abundance: -
len: 13
CDR3nt: TGCGCCAGCAGCTTGAGGGGTGGGACTGAAGCTTTCTTT
CDR3aa: CASSLRGGTEAFF

j_gene: TRBJ2-2
v_gene: TRBV6-5
d_gene: TRBD1
abundance: -
len: 14
CDR3nt: TGTGCCAGCATAGGGACAGGGTTCACCGGGGAGCTGTTTTTT
CDR3aa: CASIGTGFTGELFF

j_gene: TRBJ1-1
v_gene: TRBV18
d_gene: -
abundance: -
len: 14
CDR3nt: TGTGCCAGCCGGATGGACGGCCTGAACACTGAAGCTTTCTTT
CDR3aa: CASRMDGLNTEAFF

j_gene: TRBJ2-7
v_gene: TRBV3-1/TRBV3-2
d_gene: TRBD1
abundance: -
len: 12
CDR3nt: TGTGCCAGCAGCCAAGTCGGGACAGGAAAGTACTTC
CDR3aa: CASSQVGTGKYF

j_gene: TRBJ1-1
v_gene: TRBV28
d_gene: TRBD1
abundance: -
len: 15
CDR3nt: TGTGCCAGCAGTTCAATGACAGGGGCATACACTGAAGCTTTCTTT
CDR3aa: CASSSMTGAYTEAFF

j_gene: TRBJ2-7
v_gene: TRBV3-1/TRBV3-2
d_gene: -
abundance: -
len: 15
CDR3nt: TGTGCCAGCAGCCAAGGTACGGGAATTTACTACGAGCAGTACTTC
CDR3aa: CASSQGTGIYYEQYF

j_gene: TRBJ1-1
v_gene: TRBV6-4
d_gene: TRBD1
abundance: once
len: 14
CDR3nt: TGTGCCAGCAGTGCAGAAACAGGGGAGACTGAAGCTTTCTTT
CDR3aa: CASSAETGETEAFF

j_gene: TRBJ2-3
v_gene: TRBV5-1
d_gene: -
abundance: -
len: 13
CDR3nt: TGCGCCAGCAGCTTGGAGGGGGCAGATACGCAGTATTTT
CDR3aa: CASSLEGADTQYF

j_gene: TRBJ1-4
v_gene: TRBV14
d_gene: -
abundance: -
len: 13
CDR3nt: TGTGCCAGCAGCCCGGGACTCGGGGAAAAACTGTTTTTT
CDR3aa: CASSPGLGEKLFF

j_gene: TRBJ1-1
v_gene: TRBV27
d_gene: -
abundance: once
len: 13
CDR3nt: TGTGCCAGCAGCGAAGTCAGGACATCTGAAGCTTTCTTT
CDR3aa: CASSEVRTSEAFF

j_gene: TRBJ2-7
v_gene: TRBV7-3
d_gene: TRBD2
abundance: -
len: 15
CDR3nt: TGTGCCAGCAGCTTAGACAGCGGGAATGCCTACGAGCAGTACTTC
CDR3aa: CASSLDSGNAYEQYF

j_gene: TRBJ2-1
v_gene: TRBV6-5
d_gene: -
abundance: -
len: 15
CDR3nt: TGTGCCAGCAGTAAGGGGCGGGCGGAGACCAATGAGCAGTTCTTC
CDR3aa: CASSKGRAETNEQFF

j_gene: TRBJ1-1
v_gene: TRBV2
d_gene: -
abundance: -
len: 14
CDR3nt: TGTGCCAGCAGTGAAGGACGGCGGAACACTGAAGCTTTCTTT
CDR3aa: CASSEGRRNTEAFF

j_gene: TRBJ2-3
v_gene: TRBV28
d_gene: TRBD2
abundance: -
len: 15
CDR3nt: TGTGCCAGCTCCCCCTCTAGCGGGTTTACAGATACGCAGTATTTT
CDR3aa: CASSPSSGFTDTQYF

j_gene: TRBJ1-2
v_gene: TRBV21-1
d_gene: -
abundance: -
len: 16
CDR3nt: TGTGCCAGCAGCAAAGTTCGGCCAGGGGACACCTATGGCTACACCTTC
CDR3aa: CASSKVRPGDTYGYTF

j_gene: TRBJ1-4
v_gene: TRBV19
d_gene: -
abundance: -
len: 14
CDR3nt: TGTGCCAGTGCCGAGGACCCTGGAAATGAAAAACTGTTTTTT
CDR3aa: CASAEDPGNEKLFF

j_gene: TRBJ1-1
v_gene: TRBV5-1
d_gene: TRBD1
abundance: -
len: 15
CDR3nt: TGCGCCAGCAGCTCGGGACAGGGTCGGGATACTGAAGCTTTCTTT
CDR3aa: CASSSGQGRDTEAFF

j_gene: TRBJ2-7
v_gene: TRBV14
d_gene: TRBD2
abundance: -
len: 14
CDR3nt: TGTGCCAGCAGCCAAGGTGGCGGGAGGTACGAGCAGTACTTC
CDR3aa: CASSQGGGRYEQYF

j_gene: TRBJ2-7
v_gene: TRBV7-9
d_gene: -
abundance: -
len: 15
CDR3nt: TGTGCCAGCAGCTTAGAGGCAGTCCCAATTTACGAGCAGTACTTC
CDR3aa: CASSLEAVPIYEQYF

j_gene: TRBJ1-2
v_gene: TRBV5-4
d_gene: -
abundance: -
len: 16
CDR3nt: TGTGCCAGCAGCTTGGAAGCGGGACAACTTAACTATGGCTACACCTTC
CDR3aa: CASSLEAGQLNYGYTF

j_gene: TRBJ1-5
v_gene: TRBV3-1/TRBV3-2
d_gene: -
abundance: -
len: 14
CDR3nt: TGTGCCAGCAGCCAAGATACGGGAATTAGGGGGATGCATTTT
CDR3aa: CASSQDTGIRGMHF